These 21 T cell receptor beta chains were sequenced from one sample in a study of OX40 agonist ivuxolimab in advanced cancers. Data came from immunoSEQ multiplex PCR; TCRdb stores just in-frame clones and leaves some out. This table holds approximately 73,000 clones, roughly 87% found once. The sequencing used CD4+ or CD8+ T cells sorted from blood, collected in a trial of the OX40 agonist ivuxolimab. The receptors originated from an adult with an advanced solid tumor such as melanoma, head and neck, liver or kidney cancer.

The V gene is TRBV2, the J gene TRBJ2-3, with D possibly being TRBD2 (6 bases). The CDR3 consists of 14 residues. V shed 7 bases and J shed 5 bases, with 16 bases lying between them. Germline assignment: CDR1 SNHLY and CDR2 FYNNEI. Here the CDR3 reads CASKPGLLIDTQYF. In nucleotides, the CDR3 is TGTGCCAGCAAACCGGGACTGCTTATAGATACGCAGTATTTT.

The chain combines TRBV9 with TRBJ2-3; 10 nucleotides agree with TRBD2. This CDR3 has 17 residues. Germline CDR1 and CDR2: SGDLS and YYNGEE. V gave up 3 bases and J gave up 2 bases; unmatched junction bases: 9. This CDR3 reads CASSARLSGGYTDTQYF. CDR3 DNA sequence: TGTGCCAGCAGCGCCCGACTTAGCGGGGGGTACACAGATACGCAGTATTTT.

The genes are TRBV10-2 and TRBJ2-3, with 7 nucleotides matching TRBD2. Per the germline V gene, CDR1 is WSHSY and CDR2 is SAAADI. CDR3 length: 15 amino acids. Unmatched junction bases numbered 9, after V lost 3 bases and J lost 6 bases. The CDR3 loop is CASSDGGLGGDTQYF. CDR3 nucleotides: TGCGCCAGCAGTGATGGGGGTCTGGGGGGGGATACGCAGTATTTT.

This sequence joins TRBV28 and TRBJ2-7; D is undetermined. Germline V gene sequence: CDR1 MDHEN, CDR2 SYDVKM. The CDR3 loop spans 14 amino acids. V was trimmed by 5 bases and J by 4 bases, leaving 15 bases between them. DNA of the CDR3: TGTGCCAGCAGTCCCCCGCCCTCTCAGTACGAGCAGTACTTC. It is translated as CASSPPPSQYEQYF.

The genes are TRBV6-5 and TRBJ1-5; D is perhaps TRBD1 (5 bases). Germline V CDR1 and CDR2: MNHEY, SVGAGI. The V gene lost 6 bases and the J gene lost 1 base, with 10 bases spanning the gap. This CDR3 is 14 amino acids long. Written as DNA, the CDR3 is TGTGCCAGCAGCCCAGGGATGAGCAATCAGCCCCAGCATTTT. Translation: CASSPGMSNQPQHF.

V is TRBV6-6 and J is TRBJ2-1; D may match TRBD1 or TRBD2 (5 bases each). Germline V gene lookup returns CDR1 MNHNY and CDR2 SVGAGI (reference sequence). V lost 2 bases, J lost 6 bases, and 14 bases lay in between. CDR3 length: 15 residues. The DNA for the CDR3 is TGTGCCAGCAGTTACCCGGGGCTTTCCGGCAATGAGCAGTTCTTC. It yields the protein CASSYPGLSGNEQFF.

This sequence joins TRBV28 and TRBJ1-1, with 7 positions matching TRBD1. CDR1 and CDR2 from the germline V gene are MDHEN and SYDVKM. This CDR3 comprises 12 residues. V lost 5 bases to trimming and J lost 10 bases; unmatched junction nucleotides: 7. The CDR3 is CASSLSNRGAFF. DNA of the CDR3: TGTGCCAGCAGTCTGAGTAACAGGGGAGCTTTCTTT.

V is TRBV6-1 and J is TRBJ2-7; D is unclear. CDR1 MNHNS and CDR2 SASEGT come from the germline V gene. Trimming pared 7 bases from V and 0 bases from J, leaving 7 bases between. The CDR3 length is 12 residues. The CDR3 spells CASIRNSYEQYF. The CDR3 coding sequence is TGTGCCAGCATAAGAAACTCCTACGAGCAGTACTTC.

The table lists this clone with a few counts. The chain has TRBV27 and TRBJ1-6; 7 bases are a match to TRBD1. This CDR3 has 13 amino acids. After removal of 5 bases from V and 12 bases from J, the junction contained 7 bases not matched to a gene. CDR1 is MNHEY, CDR2 SMNVEV, per germline (reference sequence). The CDR3 protein is CASSPRDREPLHF. The CDR3 region has the DNA TGTGCCAGCAGTCCGCGAGACAGGGAACCCCTCCACTTT.

V gene TRBV4-1 combines with J gene TRBJ2-3, with D possibly TRBD2 on 6 matching bases. The CDR3 sequence is 15 residues long. Deletions cut 0 bases from V and 3 bases from J, with 10 bases between. Per the germline V gene, CDR1 is MGHRA and CDR2 is YSYEKL. In DNA form, the CDR3 reads TGCGCCAGCAGCCAAGATGAGGGGAGGACAGATACGCAGTATTTT. Protein sequence: CASSQDEGRTDTQYF.

Concerning this clone: A read error may account for a junction end that differs from germline. The V gene is TRBV5-1, the J gene TRBJ1-2; tentatively, D is TRBD1 (5 bases). Germline V CDR1 and CDR2: SGHRS, YFSETQ. The CDR3 contains 14 residues. This CDR3 is CASSLGDQGYGYAF. Written as DNA, the CDR3 is TGCGCCAGCAGCTTGGGGGACCAAGGCTATGGCTACGCCTTC.

The genes are TRBV6-5 and TRBJ1-4; D not certain. CDR1 is MNHEY and CDR2 is SVGAGI in the germline V gene. Trimming shortened V by 6 bases and J by 2 bases, and 13 bases separated the two germline ends. The CDR3 totals 15 residues. CDR3 sequence (DNA): TGTGCCAGCAGCACTACAGCAAGCACTAATGAAAAACTGTTTTTT. It translates to CASSTTASTNEKLFF.

This clone appeared a single time. The J gene is TRBJ2-7, the V gene TRBV19; 8 positions agree with TRBD1. This CDR3 region has 15 residues. V lost 3 bases to trimming and J lost 5 bases; unmatched junction nucleotides: 9. CDR1 is LNHDA and CDR2 is SQIVND in the germline V gene (reference sequence). CDR3 loop: CASSIPRGRLNEQYF. DNA of the CDR3: TGTGCCAGTAGTATCCCCAGGGGGCGCCTAAACGAGCAGTACTTC.

This chain links TRBV5-8 with TRBJ1-5, with unresolved D. V gave up 7 bases and J gave up 2 bases, with 7 bases separating them. Germline V gives CDR1 SGHTS, CDR2 YDEGEE. There are 12 residues in the CDR3. CDR3 coding DNA: TGTGCCAGCCAGCGGGGCAATCAGCCCCAGCATTTT. It specifies CASQRGNQPQHF.

This clone came up once. The chain uses TRBV7-6 and TRBJ2-5; 7 bases map to TRBD1. The CDR3 is 14 residues long. The V gene's germline CDR1 is SGHVS and CDR2 FNYEAQ. Trimming took 4 bases from V and 2 from J; bases not matched to a gene: 4. CDR3 in amino acids: CASSYRGDQETQYF. In nucleotides, the CDR3 is TGTGCCAGCAGCTACAGGGGAGATCAAGAGACCCAGTACTTC.

The chain has TRBV4-2 and TRBJ1-1; no reliable D call. V lost 0 bases to trimming and J lost 1 base, with 6 bases between them. The germline V gene has CDR1 LGHNA and CDR2 YNFKEQ. The CDR3 is made up of 14 amino acids. The CDR3: CASSQEVGNTEAFF. The CDR3 DNA reads as TGTGCCAGCAGCCAAGAGGTAGGGAACACTGAAGCTTTCTTT.

The chain couples TRBV6-1 to TRBJ1-5; no clear D. Germline loops: CDR1 MNHNS, CDR2 SASEGT. Trimming removed 0 bases from V and 6 bases from J, with 3 bases in between. CDR3 size: 12 residues. CDR3 in amino acids: CASSEAPQPQHF. The DNA for the CDR3 is TGTGCCAGCAGTGAAGCACCTCAGCCCCAGCATTTT.

The gene calls are TRBV2 and TRBJ1-4, with D tentatively TRBD1 (6 bases). In germline, CDR1 is SNHLY, CDR2 FYNNEI. The V gene lost 7 bases and the J gene lost 4 bases, with 16 bases spanning the gap. The CDR3 consists of 15 residues. CDR3 sequence: CASTRTGHYNEKLFF. The DNA of the CDR3 is TGTGCCAGCACTCGAACGGGACACTATAATGAAAAACTGTTTTTT. Together with reference TRBV2 and TRBJ1-4, the CDR3 gives the full variable domain: EPEVTQTPSHQVTQMGQEVILRCVPISNHLYFYWYRQILGQKVEFLVSFYNNEISEKSEIFDDQFSVERPDGSNFTLKIRSTKLEDSAMYFCASTRTGHYNEKLFFGSGTQLSVL.

The chain employs TRBV7-6 and TRBJ2-3, with D possibly TRBD2 on 6 matching bases. The CDR3 spans 19 residues. Germline CDR1 reads SGHVS; CDR2 reads FNYEAQ. With 5 bases removed from V and 1 base from J, the gap between germline ends came to 25 bases. CDR3 sequence: CASSRSAQRAWIGTDTQYF. DNA of the CDR3: TGTGCCAGCAGCCGAAGCGCCCAGCGGGCATGGATTGGCACAGATACGCAGTATTTT.

CDR3 bases: TGTGCCAGCAGTTCGGGTCATCGCACCGGGGAGCTGTTTTTT. This gives the protein CASSSGHRTGELFF. The chain joins TRBV6-5 to TRBJ2-2; D is uncertain. Deletions cut 4 bases from V and 4 bases from J, with 10 bases between. The CDR3 runs 14 residues. Germline values: CDR1 MNHEY, CDR2 SVGAGI.

The V call is TRBV27, the J call TRBJ1-5; 8 bases are shared with TRBD1. Germline V CDR1 and CDR2: MNHEY, SMNVEV (reference sequence). The V gene end was trimmed by 10 bases and the J gene end by 5 bases; junction bases not matched to a gene: 4. The CDR3 totals 12 residues. The CDR3 coding sequence is TGTGCCACCAAGACAGGGGATCAGCCCCAGCATTTT. Residues: CATKTGDQPQHF.